The 8 T cell receptor beta chains given below trace back to one sample, sequenced in a study of T cells after yellow fever vaccination. TCRdb analysed the 5' RACE reads with MiXCR anew, one entry per CDR3 protein. The sample lists around 120,000 distinct CDR3 sequences, 12% to 15% occurring once. This sample comprised CD8+ T cells sorted from PBMCs, obtained 5 days after the yellow fever booster vaccination. The receptors shown here come from a man aged 18 to 29 who received the YFV17D yellow fever vaccine.

This chain links TRBV19 with TRBJ1-1, with 12 positions matching TRBD1. Trimming at V came to 5 bases and at J to 1 base, leaving 5 bases not matched to a gene. The CDR3 is 16 amino acids. The V gene's germline CDR1 is LNHDA and CDR2 SQIVND (reference sequence). For the CDR3, the DNA is TGTGCCAGTAGTGGAGGGGGACAGGGGGCGAACACTGAAGCTTTCTTT. It specifies CASSGGGQGANTEAFF.

This rearrangement joins TRBV5-1 to TRBJ1-3; D is uncertain. CDR1 and CDR2 from the germline V gene are SGHRS and YFSETQ. V gave up 1 base and J gave up 2 bases, with 7 bases separating them. CDR3 size: 14 residues. CDR3 sequence (DNA): TGCGCCAGCAGCTTGCGTGGAACTGGAAACACCATATATTTT. This encodes CASSLRGTGNTIYF.

The V call is TRBV7-6, the J call TRBJ1-6; TRBD1 matches 8 bases. V was clipped by 5 bases and J by 4 bases; unmatched bases: 4. The CDR3 spans 15 residues. The germline V gene encodes CDR1 SGHVS and CDR2 FNYEAQ. This CDR3 is CASSTRTGYNSPLHF. CDR3 in DNA: TGTGCCAGCAGCACCCGGACAGGGTATAATTCACCCCTCCACTTT.

The V gene is TRBV7-6, the J gene TRBJ2-3; TRBD2 agrees at 9 bases. The CDR3 loop spans 16 amino acids. V shed 0 bases, J shed 4 bases, and the junction held 5 bases outside the gene matches. The germline V gene has CDR1 SGHVS and CDR2 FNYEAQ. CDR3 DNA: TGTGCCAGCAGCTTAGCGACTAGCGGTAGCCCAGATACGCAGTATTTT. Translated, it gives CASSLATSGSPDTQYF.

The chain is built from TRBV6-1 and TRBJ2-5; 10 nucleotides agree with TRBD2. Germline lookup yields CDR1 MNHNS and CDR2 SASEGT. V shed 4 bases, J shed 4 bases, and the junction held 9 bases outside the gene matches. There are 16 residues in the CDR3. DNA of the CDR3: TGTGCCAGCAGTGTAGAGGAGCGGGGGGGAGGAGAGACCCAGTACTTC. The encoded protein is CASSVEERGGGETQYF.

This clonotype was picked up many times. This chain connects TRBV12-3 or TRBV12-4 to TRBJ2-3; TRBD1 or TRBD2 may be the D gene (5 bases each). V shed 3 bases and J shed 2 bases, with 15 bases lying between them. The CDR3 runs 16 residues. CDR3 DNA sequence: TGTGCCAGCAGTTTGAGGGACGGGGTATTCACAGATACGCAGTATTTT. Its protein product is CASSLRDGVFTDTQYF.

V is TRBV4-1 and J is TRBJ2-1; 7 nucleotides match TRBD1. There are 15 residues in the CDR3. Trimming removed 4 bases from V and 3 bases from J; junction bases left unmatched: 6. Germline V gene sequence: CDR1 MGHRA, CDR2 YSYEKL. CDR3 protein: CASSPKRGLYNEQFF. The DNA for the CDR3 is TGCGCCAGCAGCCCTAAGAGGGGGCTCTACAATGAGCAGTTCTTC.

This clonotype was recorded at least ten times. In DNA form, the CDR3 reads TGTGCCAGCAGTTTAGCGGGAGATGAGCAGTTCTTC. Protein sequence: CASSLAGDEQFF. The J gene is TRBJ2-1, the V gene TRBV28; 7 bases are a match to TRBD2. Per the germline V gene, CDR1 is MDHEN and CDR2 is SYDVKM. J lost 8 bases, V lost 2 bases, and 0 bases had no gene match. This CDR3 has 12 amino acids.